One sample yielded the 8 T cell receptor beta chains listed below, sequenced in a study of T cells in Graves' hyperthyroidism and ophthalmopathy. Using RNA transcripts as the source, TCR beta CDR3 regions were amplified. HTBI primers were the set used in a first-round RT-PCR of the TCR CDR3. MiXCR, run by TCRdb on the multiplex PCR reads, gives a single entry per CDR3 protein. The table has under 600,000 distinct CDR3 sequences, about a sixth seen once. The material sequenced was blood. The receptors here all came from a woman aged 40 to 49 with Graves' ophthalmopathy.

A note on this clonotype: One end of the junction does not line up with germline, which may come from a read error. The chain joins TRBV5-6 to TRBJ2-3; 8 nucleotides align to TRBD1. The CDR3 consists of 14 residues. In germline, CDR1 is SGHDT, CDR2 YYEEEE. The CDR3, as DNA: TGCGCCAGCAGCCCGGACAGGGCCGGAGATACGCAGTATTTT. This codes for CASSPDRAGDTQYF.

At least ten counts were recorded for this clonotype. The rearrangement joins TRBV28 to TRBJ1-1, with D unclear. From germline, CDR1 is MDHEN and CDR2 SYDVKM. V was clipped by 4 bases and J by 1 base, with 10 bases between them. The CDR3 consists of 14 residues. CDR3 protein: CASSWLGGNTEAFF. In DNA form, the CDR3 reads TGTGCCAGCAGTTGGCTGGGTGGGAACACTGAAGCTTTCTTT.

This clonotype was detected ten times or more. The J gene is TRBJ1-4, the V gene TRBV3-1, with D tentatively TRBD1 (5 bases). Trimming cost V 3 bases and J 8 bases, with 7 bases left between them. The CDR3 length is 12 residues. Germline CDR1 reads LGHDT; CDR2 reads YNNKEL (reference sequence). The CDR3 coding sequence is TGTGCCAGCAGCCATAGGACAGAAAAACTGTTTTTT. Amino acids: CASSHRTEKLFF.

This clonotype was detected many times. The chain carries TRBV2 and TRBJ2-1; TRBD1 agrees at 7 bases. With V trimmed by 10 bases and J by 5 bases, 5 bases remained unmatched. This CDR3 contains 12 residues. CDR1 is SNHLY, CDR2 FYNNEI, per germline. CDR3 residues: CATQGQNNEQFF. The CDR3 DNA is TGTGCCACCCAGGGACAGAACAATGAGCAGTTCTTC.

This clonotype was counted many times. J is TRBJ2-2 and V is TRBV11-2, with a weak D call TRBD2 (6 bases). Looked up from germline, CDR1 is SGHAT and CDR2 is FQNNGV. Between the trimmed V and J ends, which lost 5 bases and 2 bases, there was a span of 15 bases. The CDR3 has 16 amino acids. CDR3 amino acids: CASSQGATSNTGELFF. The CDR3 DNA follows: TGTGCCAGCAGCCAGGGAGCGACTAGTAACACCGGGGAGCTGTTTTTT.

This clonotype showed up just once. The V call is TRBV6-9, the J call TRBJ1-5, with D possibly matching TRBD1 (6 bases). Germline V gene sequence: CDR1 MNHGY, CDR2 SVAAGI. The CDR3 spans 15 residues. The V end lost 4 bases, the J end lost 6 bases, and 16 bases lay between the germline ends. The CDR3 DNA is TGTGCCAGCAGTTCGTCGAAACAGGGTAGTCAGCCCCAGCATTTT. This translates into CASSSSKQGSQPQHF.

This clonotype has at least ten counts. V and J are TRBV20-1 and TRBJ2-7; 7 positions match TRBD2. Germline loops: CDR1 DFQATT, CDR2 SNEGSKA (reference sequence). The CDR3 covers 15 residues. V lost 3 bases to trimming and J lost 4 bases; unmatched junction nucleotides: 12. CDR3 nucleotides: TGCAGTGCTAGTTCCCCGACTAGCCCGTCGTACGAGCAGTACTTC. Amino acid sequence: CSASSPTSPSYEQYF.

This chain links TRBV6-5 with TRBJ1-5; D gene uncertain. Per germline, CDR1 MNHEY and CDR2 SVGAGI. This CDR3 spans 14 amino acids. Trimming cost V 4 bases and J 1 base, with 8 bases left between them. The chain's CDR3 is CASSLWRSNQPQHF. DNA of the CDR3: TGTGCCAGCAGTTTATGGAGGAGCAATCAGCCCCAGCATTTT.